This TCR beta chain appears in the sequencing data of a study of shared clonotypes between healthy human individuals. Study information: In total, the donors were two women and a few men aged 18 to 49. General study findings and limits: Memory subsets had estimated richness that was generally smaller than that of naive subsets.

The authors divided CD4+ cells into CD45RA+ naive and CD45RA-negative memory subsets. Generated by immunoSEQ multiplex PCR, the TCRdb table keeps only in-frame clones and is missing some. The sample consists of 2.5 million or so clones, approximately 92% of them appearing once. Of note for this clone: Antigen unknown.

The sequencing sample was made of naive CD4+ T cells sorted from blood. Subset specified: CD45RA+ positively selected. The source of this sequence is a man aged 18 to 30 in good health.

The chain's CDR3 is CASSDPSQETQYF. CDR3 sequence (DNA): TGTGCCAGCAGTGACCCCAGCCAAGAGACCCAGTACTTC. The chain couples TRBV2 to TRBJ2-5; D ambiguous. Germline V gene data show CDR1 as SNHLY and CDR2 as FYNNEI. CDR3 length: 13 residues. Trimming shortened V by 3 bases and J by 1 base, and 6 bases separated the two germline ends.